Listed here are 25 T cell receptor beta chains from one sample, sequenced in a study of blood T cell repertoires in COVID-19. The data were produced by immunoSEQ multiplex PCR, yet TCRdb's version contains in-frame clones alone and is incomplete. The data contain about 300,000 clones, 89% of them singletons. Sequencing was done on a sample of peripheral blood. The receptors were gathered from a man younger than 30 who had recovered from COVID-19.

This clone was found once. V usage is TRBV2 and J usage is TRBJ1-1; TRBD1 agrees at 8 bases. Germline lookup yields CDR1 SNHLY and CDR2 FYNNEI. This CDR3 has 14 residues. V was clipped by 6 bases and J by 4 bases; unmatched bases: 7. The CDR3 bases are TGTGCCAGCAGCAGTGGACAGGGAGGCACTGAAGCTTTCTTT. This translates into CASSSGQGGTEAFF.

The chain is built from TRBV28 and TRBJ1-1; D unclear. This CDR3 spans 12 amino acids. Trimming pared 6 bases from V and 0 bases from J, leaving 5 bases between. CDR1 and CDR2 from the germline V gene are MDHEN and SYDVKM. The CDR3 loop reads CASSTVNTEAFF. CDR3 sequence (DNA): TGTGCCAGCAGCACAGTGAACACTGAAGCTTTCTTT.

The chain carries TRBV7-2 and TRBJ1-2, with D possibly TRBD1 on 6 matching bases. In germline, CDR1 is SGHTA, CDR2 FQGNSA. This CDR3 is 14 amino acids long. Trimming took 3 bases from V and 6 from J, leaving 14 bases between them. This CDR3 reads CASSFFGQPDGYTF. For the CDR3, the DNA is TGTGCCAGCAGCTTCTTTGGACAGCCAGATGGCTACACCTTC.

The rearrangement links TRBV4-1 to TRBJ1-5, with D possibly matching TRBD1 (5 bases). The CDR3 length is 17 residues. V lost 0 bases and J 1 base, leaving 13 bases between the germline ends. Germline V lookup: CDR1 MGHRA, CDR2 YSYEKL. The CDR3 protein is CASSQEGVGGSNQPQHF. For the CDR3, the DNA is TGCGCCAGCAGCCAAGAAGGGGTGGGGGGGAGCAATCAGCCCCAGCATTTT.

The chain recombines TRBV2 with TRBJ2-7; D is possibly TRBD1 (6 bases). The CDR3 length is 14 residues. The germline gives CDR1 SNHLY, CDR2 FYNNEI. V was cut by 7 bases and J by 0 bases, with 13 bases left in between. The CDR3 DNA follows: TGTGCCAGCACGACAGGACGGCTCTCCTACGAGCAGTACTTC. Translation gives CASTTGRLSYEQYF.

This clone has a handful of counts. The CDR3, as DNA: TGTGCCAGCAGTTGGGCCACAGGGGTAGCTTTCTTT. This codes for CASSWATGVAFF. This rearrangement joins TRBV6-2 or TRBV6-3 to TRBJ1-1; 7 positions match TRBD1. CDR3 length equals 12 residues. Germline loops: CDR1 MNHEY, CDR2 SVGEGT. The trim removed 4 bases at V and 10 bases at J, leaving 6 bases unmatched.

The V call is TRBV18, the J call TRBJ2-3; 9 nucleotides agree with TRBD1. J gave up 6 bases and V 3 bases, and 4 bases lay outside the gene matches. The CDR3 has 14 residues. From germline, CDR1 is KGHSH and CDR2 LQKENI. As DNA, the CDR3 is TGTGCCAGCTCACCGGGACAGGGCCGGGATACGCAGTATTTT. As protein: CASSPGQGRDTQYF.

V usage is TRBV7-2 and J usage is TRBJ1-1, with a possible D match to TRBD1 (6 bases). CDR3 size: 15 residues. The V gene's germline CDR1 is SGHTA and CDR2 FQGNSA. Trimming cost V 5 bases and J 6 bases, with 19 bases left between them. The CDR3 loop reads CASSPNREASPEAFF. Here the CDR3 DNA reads TGTGCCAGCAGCCCGAACAGGGAAGCGAGCCCTGAAGCTTTCTTT.

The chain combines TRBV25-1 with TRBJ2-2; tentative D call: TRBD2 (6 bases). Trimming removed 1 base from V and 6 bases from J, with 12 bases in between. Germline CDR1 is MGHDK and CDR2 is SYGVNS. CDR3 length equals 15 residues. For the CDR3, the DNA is TGTGCCAGCAGTGAATGGGGCGGGGACGCCGGGGAGCTGTTTTTT. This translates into CASSEWGGDAGELFF.

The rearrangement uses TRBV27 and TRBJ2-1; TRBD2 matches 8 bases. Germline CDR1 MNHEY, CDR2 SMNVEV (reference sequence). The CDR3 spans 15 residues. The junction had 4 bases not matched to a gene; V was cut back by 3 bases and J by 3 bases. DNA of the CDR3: TGTGCCAGCAGTTTTTCTACTAGCGGCTACAATGAGCAGTTCTTC. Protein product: CASSFSTSGYNEQFF.

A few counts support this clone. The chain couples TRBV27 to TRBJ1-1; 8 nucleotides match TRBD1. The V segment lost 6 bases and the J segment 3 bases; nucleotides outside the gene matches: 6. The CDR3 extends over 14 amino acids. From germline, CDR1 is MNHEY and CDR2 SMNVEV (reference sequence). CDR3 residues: CASSVTGDDTEAFF. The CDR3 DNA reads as TGTGCCAGCAGCGTGACAGGGGATGACACTGAAGCTTTCTTT.

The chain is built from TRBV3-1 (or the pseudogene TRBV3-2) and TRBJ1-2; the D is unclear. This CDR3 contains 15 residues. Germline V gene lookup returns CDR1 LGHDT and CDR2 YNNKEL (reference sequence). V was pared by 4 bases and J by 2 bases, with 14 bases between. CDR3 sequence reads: CASSLTYDMNYGYTF. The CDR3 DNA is TGTGCCAGCAGCCTAACTTACGACATGAACTATGGCTACACCTTC.

Here the CDR3 reads CASSRRVEETQYF. CDR3 bases: TGTGCCAGCTCCCGACGGGTAGAAGAGACCCAGTACTTC. The genes are TRBV18 and TRBJ2-5; D is uncertain. The germline gives CDR1 KGHSH, CDR2 LQKENI. Trimming took off 6 bases at V and 3 bases at J, with 11 bases between the two ends. This CDR3 has 13 amino acids. The full variable domain, with the rest looked up from reference TRBV18 and TRBJ2-5, is NAGVMQNPRHLVRRRGQEARLRCSPMKGHSHVYWYRQLPEEGLKFMVYLQKENIIDESGMPKERFSAEFPKEGPSILRIQQVVRGDSAAYFCASSRRVEETQYFGPGTRLLVL.

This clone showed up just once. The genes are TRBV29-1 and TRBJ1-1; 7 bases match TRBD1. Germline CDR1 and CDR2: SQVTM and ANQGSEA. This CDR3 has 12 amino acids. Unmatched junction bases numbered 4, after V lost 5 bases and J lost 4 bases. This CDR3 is CSVTGEGTEAFF. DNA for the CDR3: TGCAGCGTTACAGGGGAAGGCACTGAAGCTTTCTTT.

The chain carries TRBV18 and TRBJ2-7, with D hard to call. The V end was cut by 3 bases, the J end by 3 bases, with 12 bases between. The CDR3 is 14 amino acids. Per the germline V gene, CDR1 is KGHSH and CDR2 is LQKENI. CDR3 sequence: CASSPTLDDYEQYF. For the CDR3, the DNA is TGTGCCAGCTCACCCACGCTAGACGACTACGAGCAGTACTTC.

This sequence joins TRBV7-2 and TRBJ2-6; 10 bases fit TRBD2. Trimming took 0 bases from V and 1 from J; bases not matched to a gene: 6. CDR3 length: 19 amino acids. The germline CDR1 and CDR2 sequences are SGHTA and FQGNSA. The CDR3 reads CASSLAPSGGESGANVLTF. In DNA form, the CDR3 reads TGTGCCAGCAGCTTAGCCCCTAGCGGGGGTGAATCTGGGGCCAACGTCCTGACTTTC.

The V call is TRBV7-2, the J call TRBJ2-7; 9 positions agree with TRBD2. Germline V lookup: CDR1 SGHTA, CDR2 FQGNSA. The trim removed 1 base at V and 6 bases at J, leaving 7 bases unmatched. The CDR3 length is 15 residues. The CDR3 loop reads CASSLDGLALGEQYF. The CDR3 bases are TGTGCCAGCAGCTTAGACGGACTAGCGCTCGGCGAGCAGTACTTC.

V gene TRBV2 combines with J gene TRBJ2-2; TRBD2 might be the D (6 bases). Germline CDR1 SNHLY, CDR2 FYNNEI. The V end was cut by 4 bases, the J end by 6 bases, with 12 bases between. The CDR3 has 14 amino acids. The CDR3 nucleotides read TGTGCCAGCAGTGTGGAGGGAAGGGCCGGGGAGCTGTTTTTT. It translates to CASSVEGRAGELFF.

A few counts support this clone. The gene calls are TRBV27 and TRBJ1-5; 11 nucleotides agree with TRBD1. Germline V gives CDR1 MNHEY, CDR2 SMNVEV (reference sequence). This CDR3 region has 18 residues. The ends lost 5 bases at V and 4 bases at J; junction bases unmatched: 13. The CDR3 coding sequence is TGTGCCAGCAGTGCCTTCCGGGACAGGGGGACGGATAATCAGCCCCAGCATTTT. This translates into CASSAFRDRGTDNQPQHF.

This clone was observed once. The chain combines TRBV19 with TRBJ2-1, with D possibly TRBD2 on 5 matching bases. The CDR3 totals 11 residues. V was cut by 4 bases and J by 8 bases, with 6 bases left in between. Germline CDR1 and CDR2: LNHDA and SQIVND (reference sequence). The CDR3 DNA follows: TGTGCCAGTAGTAGGGGAGATGAGCAGTTCTTC. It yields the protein CASSRGDEQFF.

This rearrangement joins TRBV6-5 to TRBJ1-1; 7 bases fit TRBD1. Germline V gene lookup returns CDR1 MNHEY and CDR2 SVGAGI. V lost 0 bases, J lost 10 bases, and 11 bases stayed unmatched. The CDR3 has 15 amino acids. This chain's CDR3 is CASSYSTGTVRGAFF. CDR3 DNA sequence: TGTGCCAGCAGTTACTCGACAGGGACAGTGAGGGGAGCTTTCTTT.

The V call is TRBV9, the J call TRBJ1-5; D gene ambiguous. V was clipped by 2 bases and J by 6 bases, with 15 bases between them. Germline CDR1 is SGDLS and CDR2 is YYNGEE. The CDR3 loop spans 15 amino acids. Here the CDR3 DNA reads TGTGCCAGCAGCGTTTCTGGGAGCGAAGGTCAGCCCCAGCATTTT. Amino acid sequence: CASSVSGSEGQPQHF.

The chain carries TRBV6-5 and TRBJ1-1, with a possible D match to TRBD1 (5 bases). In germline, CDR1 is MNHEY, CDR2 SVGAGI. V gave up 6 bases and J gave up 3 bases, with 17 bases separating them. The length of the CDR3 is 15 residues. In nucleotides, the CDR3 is TGTGCCAGCAGGCAGAGGGGAAGGGAGGACACTGAAGCTTTCTTT. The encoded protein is CASRQRGREDTEAFF.

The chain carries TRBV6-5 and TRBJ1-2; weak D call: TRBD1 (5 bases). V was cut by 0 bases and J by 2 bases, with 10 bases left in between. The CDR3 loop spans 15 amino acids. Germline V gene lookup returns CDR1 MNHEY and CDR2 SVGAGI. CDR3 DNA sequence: TGTGCCAGCAGTTACTCGACTTCAGGGAACTATGGCTACACCTTC. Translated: CASSYSTSGNYGYTF.

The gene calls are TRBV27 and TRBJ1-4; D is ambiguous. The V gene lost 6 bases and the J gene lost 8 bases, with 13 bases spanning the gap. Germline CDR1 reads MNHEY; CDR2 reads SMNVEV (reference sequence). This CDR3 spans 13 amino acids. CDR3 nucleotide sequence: TGTGCCAGCAGCCCTAGGGAGGGCGAAAAACTGTTTTTT. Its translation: CASSPREGEKLFF.